The entry below gives a single T cell receptor beta chain sequence along with its context. Its cognate antigen is unknown. This specimen belongs to a study of tumor and adjacent non-tumor tissue in lung cancer. Turning to the study itself: Each sample yielded 3.5 million to 4.5 million productive TCRbeta reads on average. Study outcomes and limitations: Significantly higher TCR diversity was found in tumor than normal lung. Normal lung showed higher cumulative top 100 clone frequency than tumor.

RNA was extracted from bulk tissue without any cell sorting. TCRbeta libraries were built with three rounds of nested PCR, modified from ARM-PCR. TCRdb called the multiplex PCR reads again in MiXCR, with one record for every CDR3 protein. The table shows 100,000 to 120,000 distinct CDR3 sequences, with 84% occurring only once. The CDR3 has 16 amino acids. Trimming pared 5 bases from V and 8 bases from J, leaving 23 bases between. CDR1 and CDR2 from the germline V gene are SGHNT and YENEEA. This clonotype was sampled from a man aged 65 to 79 with non-small cell lung cancer. Source material: lung tumor tissue. The chain carries TRBV11-3 and TRBJ2-3, with a possible D match to TRBD1 (6 bases). DNA for the CDR3: TGTGCCAGCAGCCCCTGGACAGTTCATCTGGTACTTACGCAGTATTTT. Its translation is CASSPWTVHLVLTQYF.